What follows describes a single TCR beta chain. Its specificity is unknown. The data derive from a study of T cell responses to AZD1222 COVID-19 vaccine. Whole-study results and caveats: There were mostly white British donors and more females than males, and clonal diversity was possibly underestimated.

CDR3 length: 12 residues. With V trimmed by 6 bases and J by 8 bases, 4 bases remained unmatched. Sequenced by immunoSEQ multiplex PCR; TCRdb stores in-frame clones only, minus some. The sample shows 100,000 or so clones, about 86% of them seen only once. The sequence was obtained from an adult who received the AZD1222 COVID-19 vaccine. Sequenced material: peripheral blood, taken 28 days after the second AZD1222 dose. The rearrangement uses TRBV12-3 or TRBV12-4 and TRBJ1-3, with TRBD1 identical over 7 bases. The CDR3 is CASSAGTDTIYF. In DNA, the CDR3 is TGTGCCAGCAGCGCCGGGACAGACACCATATATTTT.